This TCR beta chain comes out of a study of T cell responses to AZD1222 COVID-19 vaccine listed by TCRdb under 2021. Turning to the overall study: A total of 233 trial participants underwent TCR sequencing, of whom 207 had received two doses of AZD1222 and around 26 had received two doses of the MenACWY control vaccine. Trial participants were enrolled by age into 18-55, 56-69 and 70-plus year subgroups, with roughly 150, 30 and 60 TCR-sequenced participants respectively.

In the paper's terms, the time point label means: baseline before first vaccination. The treatment or condition label on this specimen signifies: meningococcal conjugate vaccine given as trial control. Vaccinee samples came from UK trials COV001 and COV002, including a single-blind randomized controlled phase 2/3 trial of AZD1222 (ChAdOx1 nCoV-19) in healthy adults. For TCRbeta chain sequencing, PBMC samples were collected from trial participants at day 0 and at day 28 after the second dose. The CDR3 numbers 12 residues from cysteine through phenylalanine. The CDR3 DNA has 36 bases and is translated from base 1. V loses 5 bases, J loses 4 bases, and the germline ends lie 8 bases apart. The germline V gene (reference sequence) specifies LNHDA as CDR1 and SQIVND as CDR2. Comments on this clone: The antigen this receptor binds is unknown. One base away there is no much larger clone; base qualities are not given.

The CDR3 regions of human TCRbeta chains were analyzed by immunosequencing. Processing in the source paper ran as follows. Repertoire TCRs were checked for matches against a reference library of SARS-CoV-2-specific TCRs that had been generated using the MIRA antigen-specificity platform. Breadth was defined as the fraction of unique TCRs that were SARS-CoV-2-associated. Depth was defined as the fraction of total T cells that were SARS-CoV-2-associated. Each spike-specific TCR was assigned to its reactive spike region and to a CD4 or CD8 class using the MIRA data. Log10-transformed breadth and depth values were compared by one-way ANOVA with Sidak's multiple comparisons tests. TCRdb carries this immuneACCESS record with in-frame sequences only. Its versions omit some clonotypes, under half of them owing to an unresolved V gene in the studies checked, with the rest unexplained. V and J calls and clone size are as listed in that table; D and trimming were resolved from the DNA. In this sample the table shows approximately 81,000 clones, 90% to 95% of which occur a single time. The top ten hold 4.5% to 5.5% of the sample.

Here is what the overall study found, with its caveats: Reportedly, close to half of the unique spike-specific TCRs recognized epitopes lying outside the regions that are mutated in the B.1.351 and B.1.1.7 variants. Only six AZD1222 recipients were SARS-CoV-2 seropositive at baseline, limiting conclusions about previously exposed vaccinees. Participants were mostly white British and included more females than males, and it was suggested by the authors that clonal diversity may have been underestimated. Because no day 14 peak-response samples were available, repertoires were characterized only after the peak T cell response. Spike-specific TCR breadth and depth rose significantly after two AZD1222 doses compared with day 0 and with MenACWY recipients. The 56-69-year group was small, and its depth increase did not reach significance, likely because of low power. CD4 TCRs associated with the vaccine covered the entire spike protein, and the dominant responses were in regions 160-218 and 743-854.

Sequenced material: peripheral blood, taken on day 0 of MenACWY control vaccination. This receptor was taken from an adult in good health. The chain is encoded by TRBV19 joined to TRBJ1-2, with the D gene call left open. The sequenced DNA is TGTGCCAGTAGTGAGGGCACCTATGGCTACACCTTC. This translates into CASSEGTYGYTF.